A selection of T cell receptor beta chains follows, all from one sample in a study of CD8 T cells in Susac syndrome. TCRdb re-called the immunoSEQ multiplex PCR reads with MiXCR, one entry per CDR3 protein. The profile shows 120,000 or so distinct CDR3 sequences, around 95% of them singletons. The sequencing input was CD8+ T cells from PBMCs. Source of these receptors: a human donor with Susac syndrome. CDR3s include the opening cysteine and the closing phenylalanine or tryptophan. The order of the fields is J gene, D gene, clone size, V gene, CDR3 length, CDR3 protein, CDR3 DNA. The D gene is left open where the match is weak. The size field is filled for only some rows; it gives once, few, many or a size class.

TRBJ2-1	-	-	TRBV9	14	CASAVSLRGGEQFF	TGTGCCAGCGCAGTGTCACTCCGAGGGGGTGAGCAGTTCTTC
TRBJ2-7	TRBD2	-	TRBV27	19	CASSTAGTSPDIGTYEQYF	TGTGCCAGCAGTACAGCCGGGACTAGCCCTGATATTGGAACCTACGAGCAGTACTTC
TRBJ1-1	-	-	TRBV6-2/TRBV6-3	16	CASKNPRGISNTEAFF	TGTGCCAGCAAAAATCCCCGGGGAATTTCAAACACTGAAGCTTTCTTT
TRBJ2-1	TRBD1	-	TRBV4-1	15	CASSTGTGGKNEQFF	TGCGCCAGCAGCACCGGGACAGGGGGCAAGAATGAGCAGTTCTTC
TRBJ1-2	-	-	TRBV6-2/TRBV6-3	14	CASSYSDTGRGYTF	TGTGCCAGCAGTTACTCGGACACTGGGCGAGGCTACACCTTC
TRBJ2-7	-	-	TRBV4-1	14	CASSHRDTTYEQYF	TGCGCCAGCAGCCACCGGGACACAACCTACGAGCAGTACTTC
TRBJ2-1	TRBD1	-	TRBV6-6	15	CASSLPGQGYNEQFF	TGTGCCAGCAGCCTGCCCGGACAGGGATACAATGAGCAGTTCTTC
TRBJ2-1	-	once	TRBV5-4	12	CASSGFMNEQFF	TGTGCCAGCAGCGGGTTTATGAATGAGCAGTTCTTC
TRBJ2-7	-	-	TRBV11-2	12	CASSPTLYEQYF	TGTGCCAGCAGCCCCACGTTGTACGAGCAGTACTTC
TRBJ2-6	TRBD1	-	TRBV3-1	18	CASSPGTGSLPGANVLTF	TGTGCCAGCAGCCCTGGGACAGGGAGTTTGCCTGGGGCCAACGTCCTGACTTTC
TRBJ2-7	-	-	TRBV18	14	CASSSMHLDYEQYF	TGTGCCAGCTCATCAATGCATCTAGACTACGAGCAGTACTTC
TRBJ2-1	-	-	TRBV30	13	CAWMGLETNEQFF	TGTGCCTGGATGGGGTTAGAGACCAATGAGCAGTTCTTC
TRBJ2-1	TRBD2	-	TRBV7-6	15	CASSVLAGGVNEQFF	TGTGCCAGCAGCGTACTAGCGGGAGGTGTCAATGAGCAGTTCTTC
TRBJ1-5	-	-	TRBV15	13	CATSAARGRPQHF	TGTGCCACCAGCGCCGCTCGTGGTCGTCCCCAGCATTTT
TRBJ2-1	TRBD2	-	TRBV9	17	CASSVEYREGEYNEQFF	TGTGCCAGCAGCGTAGAGTATCGGGAGGGAGAGTACAATGAGCAGTTCTTC
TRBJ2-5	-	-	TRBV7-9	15	CASTSLQWAEETQYF	TGTGCCAGCACCTCCTTACAATGGGCTGAGGAGACCCAGTACTTC
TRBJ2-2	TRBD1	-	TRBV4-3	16	CASSKDRASNTGELFF	TGCGCCAGCAGTAAAGACAGGGCGTCGAACACCGGGGAGCTGTTTTTT
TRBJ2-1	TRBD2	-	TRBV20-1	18	CSAREGALGSGRGNEQFF	TGCAGTGCTAGAGAGGGTGCCTTAGGTAGCGGGAGGGGTAATGAGCAGTTCTTC
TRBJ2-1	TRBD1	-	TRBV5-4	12	CAWTGDGIEQFF	TGTGCCTGGACAGGGGACGGGATTGAGCAGTTCTTC
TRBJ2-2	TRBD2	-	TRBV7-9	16	CASSNLAGEGTGELFF	TGTGCCAGCAGCAACCTAGCGGGAGAGGGCACCGGGGAGCTGTTTTTT
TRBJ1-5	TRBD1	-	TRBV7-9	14	CASSFTGGNQPQHF	TGTGCCAGCAGCTTCACAGGGGGCAATCAGCCCCAGCATTTT
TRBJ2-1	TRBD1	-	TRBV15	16	CATSRESGQGGNEQFF	TGTGCCACCAGCAGAGAATCGGGACAGGGTGGTAATGAGCAGTTCTTC
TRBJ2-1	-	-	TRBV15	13	CATSTGRYNEQFF	TGTGCCACCAGCACGGGCAGATACAATGAGCAGTTCTTC
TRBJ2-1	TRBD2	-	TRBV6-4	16	CASSDSSSGEYNEQFF	TGTGCCAGCAGTGACTCGTCTAGCGGGGAATACAATGAGCAGTTCTTC
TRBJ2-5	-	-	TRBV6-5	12	CASTARGETQYF	TGTGCCAGCACCGCCAGGGGAGAGACCCAGTACTTC
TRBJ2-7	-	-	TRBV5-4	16	CASSPNTGIPTYEQYF	TGTGCCAGCAGCCCTAACACAGGGATCCCAACCTACGAGCAGTACTTC
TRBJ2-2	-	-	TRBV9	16	CASSLRHSGDTGELFF	TGTGCCAGCAGCCTCCGGCACAGCGGAGACACCGGGGAGCTGTTTTTT
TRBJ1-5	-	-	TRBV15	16	CATSRDRYYSNQPQHF	TGTGCCACCAGCAGAGACAGATATTATAGCAATCAGCCCCAGCATTTT
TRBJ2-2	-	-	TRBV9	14	CASSAPMAVGELFF	TGTGCCAGCAGCGCCCCAATGGCGGTCGGGGAGCTGTTTTTT
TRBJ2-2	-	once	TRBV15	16	CATTAAGRPTTGELFF	TGTGCCACCACCGCCGCGGGCAGGCCAACTACCGGGGAGCTGTTTTTT
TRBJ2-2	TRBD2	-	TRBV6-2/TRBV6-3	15	CASSSGGGATGELFF	TGTGCCAGCAGTTCTGGCGGGGGGGCGACCGGGGAGCTGTTTTTT
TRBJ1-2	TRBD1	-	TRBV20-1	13	CSARRGLGYGYTF	TGCAGTGCTAGAAGGGGGCTTGGCTATGGCTACACCTTC
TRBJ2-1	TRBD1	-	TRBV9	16	CASSVEGTASYNEQFF	TGTGCCAGCAGCGTAGAGGGGACAGCTTCCTACAATGAGCAGTTCTTC
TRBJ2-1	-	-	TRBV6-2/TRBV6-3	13	CASSLALRNEQFF	TGTGCCAGCAGTCTAGCCCTCCGCAATGAGCAGTTCTTC
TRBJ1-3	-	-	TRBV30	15	CAWSVRPDSGNTIYF	TGTGCCTGGAGTGTACGGCCAGACTCTGGAAACACCATATATTTT
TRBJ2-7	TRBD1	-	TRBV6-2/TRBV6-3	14	CASSYPGQGYEQYF	TGTGCCAGCAGTTATCCGGGACAGGGCTACGAGCAGTACTTC
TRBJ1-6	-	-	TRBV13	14	CASSPGIVNSPLHF	TGTGCCAGCAGCCCCGGGATCGTGAATTCACCCCTCCACTTT
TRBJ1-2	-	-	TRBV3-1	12	CASSQGGSGYTF	TGTGCCAGCAGCCAGGGAGGTTCTGGCTACACCTTC
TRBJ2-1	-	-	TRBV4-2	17	CASSQALGRGPYNEQFF	TGTGCCAGCAGCCAAGCCCTCGGGCGGGGCCCTTACAATGAGCAGTTCTTC
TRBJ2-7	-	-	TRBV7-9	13	CASSPAAGSEQYF	TGTGCCAGCAGCCCAGCGGCGGGCTCCGAGCAGTACTTC
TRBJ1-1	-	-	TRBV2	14	CASMRERANTEAFF	TGTGCCAGCATGCGTGAGCGGGCCAACACTGAAGCTTTCTTT
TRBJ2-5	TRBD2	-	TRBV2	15	CASSEPTSGQETQYF	TGTGCCAGCAGCGAGCCTACTAGCGGACAAGAGACCCAGTACTTC
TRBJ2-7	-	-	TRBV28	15	CASSLLAGSTYEQYF	TGTGCCAGCAGTTTATTGGCGGGGTCTACCTACGAGCAGTACTTC
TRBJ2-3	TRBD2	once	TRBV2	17	CASSEVGRGGRTDTQYF	TGTGCCAGCAGTGAAGTTGGACGGGGGGGCCGTACAGATACGCAGTATTTT
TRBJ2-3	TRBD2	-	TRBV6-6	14	CASSSSGGSDTQYF	TGTGCCAGCAGTTCCTCCGGGGGGAGTGATACGCAGTATTTT
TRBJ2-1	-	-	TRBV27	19	CASSPKDLRPPWYYNEQFF	TGTGCCAGCAGTCCCAAAGACCTAAGACCCCCTTGGTACTACAATGAGCAGTTCTTC
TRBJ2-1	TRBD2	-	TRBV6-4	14	CASSEAGGHNEQFF	TGTGCCAGCAGTGAAGCGGGAGGGCACAATGAGCAGTTCTTC
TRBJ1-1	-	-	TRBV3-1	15	CASSPRYGLNTEAFF	TGTGCCAGCAGCCCACGATATGGCTTGAACACTGAAGCTTTCTTT
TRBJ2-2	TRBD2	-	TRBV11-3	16	CASSPSPGLVPGELFF	TGTGCCAGCAGCCCCTCCCCGGGACTAGTCCCCGGGGAGCTGTTTTTT
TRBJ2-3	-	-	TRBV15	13	CATSGSLSDTQYF	TGTGCCACCAGCGGGAGCCTCTCAGATACGCAGTATTTT
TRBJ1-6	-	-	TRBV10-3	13	CAIGMGGTSPLHF	TGTGCCATCGGGATGGGGGGGACTTCACCCCTCCACTTT
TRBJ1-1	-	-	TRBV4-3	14	CASTQEPGDTEAFF	TGCGCCAGCACCCAAGAGCCGGGGGACACTGAAGCTTTCTTT
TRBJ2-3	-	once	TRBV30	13	CAWSVSHTDTQYF	TGTGCCTGGAGTGTATCCCACACAGATACGCAGTATTTT
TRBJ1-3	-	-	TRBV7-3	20	CASSLSSGLLQIPSGNTIYF	TGTGCCAGCAGCTTAAGTTCTGGGCTCCTACAGATTCCCTCTGGAAACACCATATATTTT
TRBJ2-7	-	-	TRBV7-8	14	CASSWLGGIYEQYF	TGTGCCAGCAGCTGGTTAGGGGGTATCTACGAGCAGTACTTC
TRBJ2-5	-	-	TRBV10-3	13	CAISRDGEETQYF	TGTGCCATCAGCCGGGACGGAGAAGAGACCCAGTACTTC
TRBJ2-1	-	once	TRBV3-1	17	CASSPLGRRSSYNEQFF	TGTGCCAGCAGCCCACTGGGGCGCCGAAGCTCCTACAATGAGCAGTTCTTC
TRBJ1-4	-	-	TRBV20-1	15	CSARSKDATNEKLFF	TGCAGTGCTAGATCGAAGGATGCAACTAATGAAAAACTGTTTTTT